This T cell receptor (beta chain) was obtained from a study of T cell clusters in autoimmune cytopenias. Whole-study findings and limits: Physiological T cell clusters of healthy donors were apparently absent in primary autoimmune cytopenia patients.

TRB rearrangements were amplified by touch-down multiplex PCR with mixed TRB-A/B primers. Reprocessing the multiplex PCR reads, TCRdb reports a single entry for every CDR3 protein and omits DNA. The sample data list about 4,500 distinct CDR3 sequences. The CDR3 contains 13 residues. CDR1 SGHNT and CDR2 YENEEA come from the germline V gene. Each sample's input was about 270 ng genomic DNA, 30,000 to 45,000 genome equivalents. Worth noting for this clonotype: Antigen specificity is unknown.

The same data also contributed to another study, on T cell repertoires in aging, cancer and after chemotherapy. That paper adds: Clear clonal overlap appeared across healthy donor samples taken over several months to years. No conclusions about immunological memory after chemotherapy can be drawn from the repertoire data.

The chain is built from TRBV11-3 and TRBJ2-2. This sequence was found in a human donor in good health. The specimen sequenced was peripheral blood. The CDR3 here is CASSLEETGELFF.